This record concerns one T cell receptor beta chain sequence. Measured with immunoSEQ multiplex PCR; TCRdb has only the in-frame clones, and not every one. Of 200,000 to 250,000 clones in the sample, roughly 80% are singletons; the top ten hold roughly 8%. The record originates from a study of blood T cell repertoires in COVID-19. Trimming removed 5 bases from V and 5 bases from J; junction bases left unmatched: 1. The CDR3 runs 13 residues. CDR1 is MDHEN and CDR2 is SYDVKM in the germline V gene. V gene TRBV28 combines with J gene TRBJ1-2; TRBD1 aligns across 11 bases. The sequencing sample was made of peripheral blood. This receptor was obtained from an elderly woman with COVID-19, enrolled during active disease. Written as DNA, the CDR3 is TGTGCCAGCAGTGGACAGGGGGCGTATGGCTACACCTTC. As protein: CASSGQGAYGYTF.